The 10 T cell receptor beta chains reported below all come from one sample, sequenced in a study of CXCR3-negative and CXCR3-positive naive CD8 T cells. Carrying UMI labels, the TRB cDNA libraries were prepared through 5' RACE. Each CDR3 protein gets one entry in TCRdb, which reprocessed the 5' RACE reads and gives no DNA. In total, the table holds approximately 58,000 distinct CDR3 sequences. The sample consisted of naive CXCR3- CD8+ T cells from blood. Specified subset: CD45RO-CCR7+CD27+CD95- naive CD8+ T cells lacking CXCR3 (TNR3-). The source of these receptors is a human donor in good health. Some clones in this sample may be carry-over from other donors' samples.

The chain joins TRBV12-3 or TRBV12-4 to TRBJ2-1. CDR3 size: 14 residues. CDR3 sequence: CASRPSNAYNEQFF.

The chain joins TRBV28 to TRBJ2-3. Germline assignment: CDR1 MDHEN and CDR2 SYDVKM. This CDR3 region has 13 residues. CDR3: CASSGHRTDTQYF.

V usage is TRBV7-6 and J usage is TRBJ1-6; the TCRdb call, TRBD1, lacks DNA for checking. This CDR3 has 18 residues. The germline gives CDR1 SGHVS, CDR2 FNYEAQ. CDR3: CASSLGDRGLGGNSPLHF.

V and J are TRBV21-1 and TRBJ2-7; no DNA is available, so the TRBD1 call from TCRdb remains unchecked. TRBV21-1 is a known pseudogene. This CDR3 contains 16 residues. CDR3 in amino acids: CASSKGTGEVNYEQYF.

The rearrangement joins TRBV12-3 or TRBV12-4 to TRBJ2-5; the D gene TCRdb calls, TRBD2, cannot be checked with no DNA. The CDR3 totals 14 residues. This chain's CDR3 is CASSPGLAEETQCF.

The chain has TRBV11-2 and TRBJ2-3. The CDR3 sequence is 15 residues long. Looked up from germline, CDR1 is SGHAT and CDR2 is FQNNGV. The CDR3 loop is CASSFGVSITDTQYF.

This chain uses TRBV4-2 with TRBJ2-1. The CDR3 totals 15 residues. Looked up from germline, CDR1 is LGHNA and CDR2 is YNFKEQ. The CDR3 here is CASSQQTQPLNEQFF.

The chain employs TRBV7-2 and TRBJ1-3; TCRdb reports TRBD1, a call that lacks DNA to check it against. The germline gives CDR1 SGHTA, CDR2 FQGNSA. CDR3 size: 15 residues. CDR3 protein: CASSLIDRGGNTIYF.

The chain is built from TRBV6-2 or TRBV6-3 and TRBJ2-7; no DNA is available, so the TRBD2 call from TCRdb remains unchecked. Per germline, CDR1 MNHEY and CDR2 SVGEGT. The CDR3 loop spans 13 amino acids. This CDR3 is CASSIGQDYEQYF.

The V gene is TRBV12-3 or TRBV12-4, the J gene TRBJ2-1. CDR3 length: 14 residues. CDR3 protein: CASSLAGRNNEQFF.